This T cell receptor beta chain originates from a study of T cell repertoires in cytomegalovirus infection. The overall study: It can be stated that public TCR beta signatures indicated CMV infection as well as a matching HLA type. Study-wide results and caveats: The study found HLA-C-restricted CMV-specific TCR beta clonotypes dominating the ex vivo response.

Comment on this clonotype: Its antigen is currently unknown.

From the reads, TCRdb called clonotypes with MiXCR, one entry per CDR3 protein. The sample consists of hundreds of thousands of distinct CDR3 sequences, under 40% of them appearing once. The CDR3 runs 14 residues. The V gene lost 7 bases and the J gene lost 5 bases, with 17 bases spanning the gap. Germline V lookup: CDR1 SQVTM, CDR2 ANQGSEA. The source of this sequence is a human donor in good health (CMV status not recorded). Some clones in this sample may be carry-over from other donors' samples. The V gene is TRBV29-1, the J gene TRBJ2-2, with TRBD1 as a possible D gene (5 bases). The source material was PBMCs. The chain's CDR3 is CSAQDSPRTGELFF. The CDR3 DNA follows: TGCAGCGCCCAAGACAGCCCAAGAACCGGGGAGCTGTTTTTT.